This TCR beta chain was identified during a study of blood T cell repertoires in COVID-19. Profiling relied on immunoSEQ multiplex PCR, and the TCRdb table lists in-frame clones only, not all of them. The data show some 110,000 clones, about 82% seen once. The sample comprised peripheral blood. The TCR was taken from a human donor in a cohort sampled during active COVID-19.

CDR3 coding DNA: TGTGCCAGCAGCTTGGGACTAACCAAAGGCTCTGGAAACACCATATATTTT. It is translated as CASSLGLTKGSGNTIYF. The V and J genes are TRBV5-4 and TRBJ1-3; unclear D gene. Germline V gene data show CDR1 as SGHNT and CDR2 as YYREEE (reference sequence). CDR3 length: 17 amino acids. Between the trimmed V and J ends, which lost 0 bases and 0 bases, there was a span of 13 bases.